One and the same sample provided the 21 T cell receptor beta chains below, sequenced in a study of molecular identifiers for immune sequencing clone quantification. TCRdb analysed the PCR reads with MiXCR anew, one entry per CDR3 protein. The sample carries some 590,000 distinct CDR3 sequences, 25% recorded once. Sequenced material: naive CD8+ T cells from blood, with Jurkat cell RNA spiked in. Subset indicated: FACS-sorted CD8+CD4-CCR7+CD45RA+ naive T cells. These receptors were taken from a human donor in good health. Some libraries in this study had Jurkat cell RNA spiked in.

This clonotype turned up a few times. This chain uses TRBV4-2 with TRBJ1-4, with D perhaps TRBD1 (6 bases). Trimming took 0 bases from V and 7 from J, leaving 18 bases between them. There are 17 residues in the CDR3. The germline gives CDR1 LGHNA, CDR2 YNFKEQ. The CDR3: CASSQDSQGTGFEKLFF. The CDR3 nucleotides read TGTGCCAGCAGCCAAGATTCCCAGGGGACGGGTTTTGAAAAACTGTTTTTT.

The chain joins TRBV2 to TRBJ2-7; D unresolved. The CDR3 runs to 14 residues. V was shortened by 11 bases and J by 1 base, with 18 bases between the two germline ends. The V gene's germline CDR1 is SNHLY and CDR2 FYNNEI. The DNA for the CDR3 is TGTGCCGGCACCCAAGAGGCGGATTCCTACGAGCAGTACTTC. This sequence encodes CAGTQEADSYEQYF.

V is TRBV13 and J is TRBJ2-5, with 7 bases lining up with TRBD1. This CDR3 is 14 amino acids long. Germline CDR1 PRHDT, CDR2 FYEKMQ (reference sequence). Trimming removed 5 bases from V and 4 bases from J; junction bases left unmatched: 7. The CDR3 protein is CASSEGTDRETQYF. For the CDR3, the DNA is TGTGCCAGCAGCGAGGGGACAGATAGAGAGACCCAGTACTTC.

As concerns this clonotype: This may come from a read error, since a much larger clone is one base off. The chain uses TRBV6-1 and TRBJ2-5, with TRBD2 matching over 12 bases. This CDR3 is 16 amino acids long. Germline V gene data show CDR1 as MNHNS and CDR2 as SASEGT. V lost 0 bases and J lost 10; bases outside the gene matches: 9. The CDR3 loop is CASSEAYGLAGRIQYF. CDR3 nucleotide sequence: TGTGCCAGCAGTGAAGCTTACGGACTAGCGGGGAGAATCCAGTACTTC.

The rearrangement joins TRBV20-1 to TRBJ2-7; 10 bases align to TRBD2. CDR1 is DFQATT, CDR2 SNEGSKA, per germline (reference sequence). This CDR3 comprises 15 residues. Trimming took 0 bases from V and 2 from J; bases not matched to a gene: 4. The CDR3: CSARDVAGGPYEQYF. As DNA, the CDR3 is TGCAGTGCTAGAGACGTAGCGGGAGGACCCTACGAGCAGTACTTC.

V and J are TRBV4-3 and TRBJ2-7, with TRBD2 matching over 11 bases. This CDR3 has 15 residues. The J segment lost 2 bases and the V segment lost 8 bases, leaving 8 bases of the junction unmatched. CDR1 is LGHNA and CDR2 is YSLEER in the germline V gene. CDR3 nucleotide sequence: TGCGCCAGCGGCCCAGGACTAGCGGGTCCCTACGAGCAGTACTTC. It yields the protein CASGPGLAGPYEQYF.

This clonotype has only a few counts. The chain recombines TRBV12-3 or TRBV12-4 with TRBJ2-2; the match to TRBD1 covers 8 bases. CDR3 length equals 16 residues. J was trimmed by 2 bases and V by 5 bases; bases with no gene match: 7. The chain's CDR3 is CASSAHDRGNTGELFF. CDR3 sequence (DNA): TGTGCCAGCAGTGCCCACGACAGGGGAAACACCGGGGAGCTGTTTTTT.

This clonotype was detected many times. The chain recombines TRBV4-3 with TRBJ2-7, with TRBD1 matching 9 bases. This CDR3 has 16 amino acids. The V and J ends lost 1 base and 3 bases, in that order; junction bases with no gene match: 7. Germline CDR1 is LGHNA and CDR2 is YSLEER. The CDR3 DNA sequence: TGCGCCAGCAGCCAAGGACCGGGACAGGGAGGCTACGAGCAGTACTTC. As protein: CASSQGPGQGGYEQYF.

The rearrangement uses TRBV5-6 and TRBJ1-1, with 8 bases that match TRBD1. With 4 bases clipped from V and 8 bases from J, the junction kept 7 bases outside the gene matches. Germline loops: CDR1 SGHDT, CDR2 YYEEEE. CDR3 length: 13 amino acids. CDR3 sequence reads: CASSPDRDREAFF. CDR3 nucleotide sequence: TGTGCCAGCAGCCCCGATCGGGACAGGGAAGCTTTCTTT.

Worth noting for this clonotype: One end of the junction varies from germline; a read error may be responsible. The chain joins TRBV27 to TRBJ2-3, with 8 bases matching TRBD2. Germline CDR1 MNHEY, CDR2 SMNVEV (reference sequence). The CDR3 spans 16 residues. The CDR3 bases are TGTGCCAGCAGTCAAGGACTAGCCTATCGCACAGAGACGCAGTATTTT. Its protein is CASSQGLAYRTETQYF.

The sample holds many counts of this clonotype. V and J are TRBV14 and TRBJ1-1; D gene ambiguous. The CDR3 has 15 residues. Trimming cost V 4 bases and J 7 bases, with 19 bases left between them. CDR1 SGHDN and CDR2 FVKESK come from the germline V gene. The CDR3 is CASSRYKGWVGEAFF. DNA of the CDR3: TGTGCCAGCAGCCGTTACAAGGGATGGGTTGGTGAAGCTTTCTTT.

This clonotype was counted only a few times. The chain carries TRBV30 and TRBJ2-7; no clear D gene. With 1 base removed from V and 0 bases from J, the gap between germline ends came to 7 bases. The CDR3 runs 13 residues. CDR1 GTSNPN and CDR2 SVGIG come from the germline V gene (reference sequence). The CDR3 reads CAWSASSSYEQYF. DNA of the CDR3: TGTGCCTGGAGTGCAAGTAGCTCCTACGAGCAGTACTTC.

This chain joins TRBV7-9 and TRBJ1-1, with TRBD1 identical over 7 bases. The CDR3 runs to 15 residues. J lost 0 bases, V lost 5 bases, and 6 bases had no gene match. Germline V gives CDR1 SEHNR, CDR2 FQNEAQ (reference sequence). The CDR3 reads CASSPPQGMNTEAFF. In DNA, the CDR3 is TGTGCCAGCAGCCCGCCACAGGGGATGAACACTGAAGCTTTCTTT.

With respect to this clonotype: An end of the junction differs from the germline gene, which may be a read error. DNA of the CDR3: TGCGCCCGCAGCCTTGCCAGGCCGGGGGAAAAACTGTTTTTT. Its translation is CARSLARPGEKLFF. The chain uses TRBV4-3 and TRBJ1-4, with D uncertain. The CDR3 runs 14 residues. CDR1 LGHNA and CDR2 YSLEER come from the germline V gene.

The chain carries TRBV4-2 and TRBJ1-5; possible D gene TRBD1, 5 bases. The CDR3 extends over 15 amino acids. The V gene's germline CDR1 is LGHNA and CDR2 YNFKEQ. Trimming removed 2 bases from V and 3 bases from J, with 11 bases in between. CDR3 sequence: CASSQRLGANQPQHF. The CDR3 nucleotides read TGTGCCAGCAGCCAAAGACTTGGGGCCAATCAGCCCCAGCATTTT.

This clonotype was seen more than once but under ten times. The junction departs from the called germline gene at one end, perhaps through a read error. The V and J genes are TRBV28 and TRBJ2-7; the D is unclear. This CDR3 is 13 amino acids long. The germline gives CDR1 MDHEN, CDR2 SYDVKM. The CDR3 sequence is CASSPRIDGGKNF. The CDR3 DNA follows: TGTGCCAGCAGTCCACGTATAGACGGTGGGAAGAACTTC.

A remark on this clonotype: A clone one base away is much larger, so this may be a read error. The chain has TRBV6-2 or TRBV6-3 and TRBJ1-1; weak D call: TRBD1 (5 bases). This CDR3 has 13 residues. The V and J ends lost 6 bases and 1 base respectively, with 9 bases between them. The germline gives CDR1 MNHEY, CDR2 SVGEGT. CDR3 sequence (DNA): TGTGCCAGCAGACCGACAGAGAACACTGAAGCTTTCTTT. Translating it yields CASRPTENTEAFF.

This clonotype was counted between two and nine times. The gene calls are TRBV20-1 and TRBJ1-4; D is ambiguous. In germline, CDR1 is DFQATT, CDR2 SNEGSKA (reference sequence). This CDR3 is built from 16 residues. V lost 1 base, J lost 6 bases, and 18 bases lay in between. CDR3 residues: CSARARTRAGDEKLFF. In DNA form, the CDR3 reads TGCAGTGCTAGAGCGCGGACCCGAGCAGGTGATGAAAAACTGTTTTTT.

This clonotype was recorded a few times. The chain uses TRBV4-3 and TRBJ2-7; D assignment may be TRBD1 or TRBD2 (5 bases each). V was pared by 1 base and J by 5 bases, with 21 bases between. The length of the CDR3 is 17 residues. CDR1 and CDR2 from the germline V gene are LGHNA and YSLEER. CDR3 residues: CASSQVLPGGFQDEQYF. The CDR3 region has the DNA TGCGCCAGCAGCCAAGTCCTTCCTGGGGGTTTTCAAGACGAGCAGTACTTC.

A note on this clonotype: A clone one base away is much larger, so this may be a read error. V usage is TRBV4-3 and J usage is TRBJ2-3; TRBD2 aligns across 9 bases. The CDR3 is 14 residues long. CDR1 is LGHNA, CDR2 YSLEER, per germline. CDR3 sequence (DNA): TGCGCCAGCAGCCCCGGGACTAGCTCAGATGCGCAGTATTTT. Translation gives CASSPGTSSDAQYF.

The sample holds many counts of this clonotype. This rearrangement joins TRBV24-1 to TRBJ2-3; D remains unclear. From germline, CDR1 is KGHDR and CDR2 SFDVKD. The CDR3 is 14 residues long. V lost 3 bases to trimming and J lost 2 bases, with 8 bases between them. The CDR3 nucleotides read TGTGCCACCAGTGATACAGAATCCACAGATACGCAGTATTTT. This encodes CATSDTESTDTQYF.